This TCR beta chain was captured in a study of pediatric ulcerative colitis. General study findings and limits: Blood-rectal clonal overlap within each person was significantly higher in ulcerative colitis patients than controls.

Per germline, CDR1 PRHDT and CDR2 FYEKMQ (reference sequence). The CDR3 runs to 16 residues. A note on this clone: The antigen is undetermined.

Sequencing used immunoSEQ multiplex PCR; TCRdb keeps in-frame clones, though not all of them. The data show about 32,000 clones, with roughly 78% seen just once and approximately 4.3% held by the top ten. Before the diagnostic colonoscopy, ulcerative colitis patients were free of immunosuppressive medication. Colonoscopy and blood draw happened at the same time. This sequence was found in a boy aged 5 to 17 with severe ulcerative colitis. The source material was blood. The chain joins TRBV13 to TRBJ2-5; 11 nucleotides align to TRBD2. The last part of the DNA fits TRBJ2-7 better; the J call may be wrong. CDR3 protein: CASSLGSGGARSEQYF. As DNA, the CDR3 is TGTGCCAGCAGCTTGGGTAGCGGGGGGGCTAGGAGCGAGCAGTACTTC.